This is a list of T cell receptor beta chains from one sample in a study of T cell responses to AZD1222 COVID-19 vaccine. Sequenced by immunoSEQ multiplex PCR; TCRdb stores in-frame clones only, minus some. The table has around 20,000 clones, 81% seen once. The material was peripheral blood, obtained 28 days after the second AZD1222 dose. Every receptor here comes from an adult who received the AZD1222 COVID-19 vaccine. CDR3s include the opening cysteine and the closing phenylalanine or tryptophan. Each record gives: J gene, clone size, V gene, D gene, CDR3 DNA, CDR3 protein. A D gene is named only where the DNA matches it firmly. Expanded clones get a size class; other rows say once, few or many, or leave the size out.

TRBJ2-5 | few | TRBV7-2 | TRBD2 | TGTGCCAGCAGCTACTCGGGACTAGGAGAGACCCAGTACTTC | CASSYSGLGETQYF
TRBJ2-2 | few | TRBV4-3 | TRBD1 | TGCGCCAGCAGCCACCGGGACAGGCCCACCGGGGAGCTGTTTTTT | CASSHRDRPTGELFF
TRBJ1-2 | . | TRBV4-1 | TRBD1 | TGCGCCAGCAGCCAGGGACAGATAATATCTTATGGCTACACCTTC | CASSQGQIISYGYTF
TRBJ1-5 | few | TRBV7-9 | . | TGTGCCAGCAGCCCCGCCGGCAATCAGCCCCAGCATTTT | CASSPAGNQPQHF
TRBJ1-5 | . | TRBV5-6 | . | TGTGCCAGCAGCAGCGAGAGCTATAGCAATCAGCCCCAGCATTTT | CASSSESYSNQPQHF
TRBJ1-1 | . | TRBV5-1 | . | TGCGCCAGCAGCTTGGACGGACTTGGGGCTTTCTTT | CASSLDGLGAFF
TRBJ2-2 | . | TRBV5-4 | TRBD2 | TGTGCCAGCAGCTTGGCCCAGCGGGGTAACACCGGGGAGCTGTTTTTT | CASSLAQRGNTGELFF
TRBJ2-2 | . | TRBV18 | . | TGTGCCAGCTCACCAGCCAGGGACACCGGGGAGCTGTTTTTT | CASSPARDTGELFF
TRBJ1-2 | . | TRBV7-8 | . | TGTGCCAGCAGCAGCACCTACGCCGACAGAAACTATGGCTACACCTTC | CASSSTYADRNYGYTF
TRBJ1-6 | . | TRBV6-1 | . | TGTGCCAGCAGTGAGTTCGGTAGAGGGAATTCACCCCTCCACTTT | CASSEFGRGNSPLHF
TRBJ2-2 | once | TRBV5-6 | . | TGTGCCAGCAGCTTGTGGGCGACCGGGGAGCTGTTTTTT | CASSLWATGELFF
TRBJ2-1 | . | TRBV7-3 | TRBD2 | TGTGCCAGCAGCCGGGAGGGGTACAACAATGAGCAGTTCTTC | CASSREGYNNEQFF
TRBJ1-5 | . | TRBV19 | TRBD1 | TGTGCCAGTTTCGGCTCAGGGGGCGGACAGCCCCAGCATTTT | CASFGSGGGQPQHF
TRBJ1-1 | . | TRBV7-9 | TRBD1 | TGTGCCAGCAGCGCACAGGGGGACACTGAAGCTTTCTTT | CASSAQGDTEAFF
TRBJ1-5 | . | TRBV6-2/TRBV6-3 | . | TGTGCCAGCAGCCAAACGGATAGCAATCAGCCCCAGCATTTT | CASSQTDSNQPQHF
TRBJ2-3 | few | TRBV29-1 | TRBD2 | TGCAGCGTTGGCGGGGGGAATACAGATACGCAGTATTTT | CSVGGGNTDTQYF
TRBJ2-3 | . | TRBV6-5 | . | TGTGCCAGCAGTTATAAGGAAGGCCCAGATACGCAGTATTTT | CASSYKEGPDTQYF
TRBJ1-3 | . | TRBV6-1 | TRBD1 | TGTGCCAGCAGTGAACAACCACAGGGGGCGCGGGGAAACACCATATATTTT | CASSEQPQGARGNTIYF
TRBJ1-6 | . | TRBV7-2 | TRBD1 | TGTGCCAGCAGCTTGACAGGGGGCTCCTATAATTCACCCCTCCACTTT | CASSLTGGSYNSPLHF
TRBJ1-3 | . | TRBV7-9 | . | TGTGCCAGCAGCTTAGAGGCAGGGAGAGCTGGAAACACCATATATTTT | CASSLEAGRAGNTIYF
TRBJ2-5 | . | TRBV7-2 | . | TGTGCCAGCAGCTTTAGGGGACCACAAGAGACCCAGTACTTC | CASSFRGPQETQYF
TRBJ2-2 | once | TRBV27 | TRBD2 | TGTGCCAGCAGTACGGGAGGTCGAGGAGGCGGGGAGCTGTTTTTT | CASSTGGRGGGELFF
TRBJ2-1 | . | TRBV5-4 | TRBD2 | TGTGCCAGCAGCTTGTCTAGCGGGGGGGCCGGCACCTACAATGAGCAGTTCTTC | CASSLSSGGAGTYNEQFF
TRBJ1-2 | . | TRBV29-1 | . | TGCAGCGTAATATTGCAGCGCAACTATGGCTACACCTTC | CSVILQRNYGYTF
TRBJ2-5 | . | TRBV4-2 | TRBD2 | TGTGCCAGCAGCCAAGATCCGGGGCGGGAGGGCCAAGAGACCCAGTACTTC | CASSQDPGREGQETQYF
TRBJ2-1 | . | TRBV6-5 | . | TGTGCCAGCAGTCCCTTGCGGTCCATGCCCCCTGAGCAGTTCTTC | CASSPLRSMPPEQFF
TRBJ1-1 | . | TRBV25-1 | . | TGTGCCAGCAGTGACCCCCGGCGGGGGGGCGCGGGCACTGAAGCTTTCTTT | CASSDPRRGGAGTEAFF
TRBJ2-5 | . | TRBV19 | TRBD2 | TGTGCCAGTAGTGTTGGACTAGCAGTCGAGACCCAGTACTTC | CASSVGLAVETQYF
TRBJ2-2 | . | TRBV18 | . | TGTGCCAGCTCACCGAGGGCCGGGGAGCTGTTTTTT | CASSPRAGELFF
TRBJ2-1 | . | TRBV13 | . | TGTGCCAGCAGCCCACAGGGTGGTTCAAACAATGAGCAGTTCTTC | CASSPQGGSNNEQFF
TRBJ1-1 | . | TRBV6-2/TRBV6-3 | . | TGTGCCAGCAGTTACATCCAGGTACGGACTGAAGCTTTCTTT | CASSYIQVRTEAFF
TRBJ1-1 | . | TRBV18 | . | TGTGCCAGCTCACCACAGGGAAACACTGAAGCTTTCTTT | CASSPQGNTEAFF